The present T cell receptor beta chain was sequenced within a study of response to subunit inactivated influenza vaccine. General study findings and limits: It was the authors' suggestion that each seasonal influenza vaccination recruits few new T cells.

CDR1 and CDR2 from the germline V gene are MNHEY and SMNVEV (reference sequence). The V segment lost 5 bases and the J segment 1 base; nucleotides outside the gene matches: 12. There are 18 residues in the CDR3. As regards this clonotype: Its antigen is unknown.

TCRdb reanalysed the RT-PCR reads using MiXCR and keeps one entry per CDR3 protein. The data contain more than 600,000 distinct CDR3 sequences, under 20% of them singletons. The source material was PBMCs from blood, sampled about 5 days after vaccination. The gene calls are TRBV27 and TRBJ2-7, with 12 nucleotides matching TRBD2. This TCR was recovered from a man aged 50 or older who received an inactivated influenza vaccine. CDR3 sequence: CASSPLAGGGVISYEQYF. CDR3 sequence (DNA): TGTGCCAGCAGTCCCCTAGCGGGAGGGGGGGTAATATCCTACGAGCAGTACTTC.